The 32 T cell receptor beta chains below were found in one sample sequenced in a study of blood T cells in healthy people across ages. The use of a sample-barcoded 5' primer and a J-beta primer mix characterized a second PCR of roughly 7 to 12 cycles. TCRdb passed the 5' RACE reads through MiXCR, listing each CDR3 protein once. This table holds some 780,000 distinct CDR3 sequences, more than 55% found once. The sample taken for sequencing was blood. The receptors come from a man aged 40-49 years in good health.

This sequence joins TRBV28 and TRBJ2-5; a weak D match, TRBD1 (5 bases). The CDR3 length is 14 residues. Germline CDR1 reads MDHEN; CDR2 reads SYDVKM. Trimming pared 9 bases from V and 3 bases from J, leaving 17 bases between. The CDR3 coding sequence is TGTGCCAGTAGGATAGCAGGGAAGAAAGAGACCCAGTACTTC. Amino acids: CASRIAGKKETQYF. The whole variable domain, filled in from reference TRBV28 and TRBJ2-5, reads DVKVTQSSRYLVKRTGEKVFLECVQDMDHENMFWYRQDPGLGLRLIYFSYDVKMKEKGDIPEGYSVSREKKERFSLILESASTNQTSMYLCASRIAGKKETQYFGPGTRLLVL.

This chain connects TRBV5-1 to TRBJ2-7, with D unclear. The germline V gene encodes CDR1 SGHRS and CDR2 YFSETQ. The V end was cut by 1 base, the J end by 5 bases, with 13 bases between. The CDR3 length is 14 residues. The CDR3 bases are TGCGCCAGCAGCTTGTCGCCCCTAGTGAACGAGCAGTACTTC. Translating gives CASSLSPLVNEQYF.

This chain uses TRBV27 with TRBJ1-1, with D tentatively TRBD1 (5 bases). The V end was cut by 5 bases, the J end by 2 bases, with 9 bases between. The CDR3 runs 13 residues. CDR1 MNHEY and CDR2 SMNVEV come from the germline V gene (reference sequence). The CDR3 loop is CASSVTENTEAFF. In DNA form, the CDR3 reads TGTGCCAGCAGTGTGACAGAAAACACTGAAGCTTTCTTT.

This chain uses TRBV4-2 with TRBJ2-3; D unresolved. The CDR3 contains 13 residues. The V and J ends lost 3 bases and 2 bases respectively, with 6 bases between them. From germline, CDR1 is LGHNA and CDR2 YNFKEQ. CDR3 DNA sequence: TGTGCCAGCAGCCAGGACGACACAGATACGCAGTATTTT. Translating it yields CASSQDDTDTQYF.

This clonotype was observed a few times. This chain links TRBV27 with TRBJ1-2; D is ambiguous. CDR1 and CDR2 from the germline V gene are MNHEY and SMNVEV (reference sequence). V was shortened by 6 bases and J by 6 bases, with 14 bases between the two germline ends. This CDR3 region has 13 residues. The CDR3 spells CASSLTGVHGYTF. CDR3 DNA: TGTGCCAGCAGCCTGACCGGGGTTCATGGCTACACCTTC.

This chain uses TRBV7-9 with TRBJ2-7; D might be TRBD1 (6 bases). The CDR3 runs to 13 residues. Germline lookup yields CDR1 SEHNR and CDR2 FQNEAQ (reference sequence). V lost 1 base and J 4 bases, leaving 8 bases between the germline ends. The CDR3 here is CASSLGGQYEQYF. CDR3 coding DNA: TGTGCCAGCAGCTTAGGTGGACAGTACGAGCAGTACTTC.

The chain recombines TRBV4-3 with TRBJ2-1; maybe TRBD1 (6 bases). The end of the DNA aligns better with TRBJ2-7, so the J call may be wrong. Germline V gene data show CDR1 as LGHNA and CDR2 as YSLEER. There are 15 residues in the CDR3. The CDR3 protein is CASSQHDRNYNEQYF. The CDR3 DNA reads TGCGCCAGCAGCCAACACGACAGGAATTACAATGAGCAGTACTTC.

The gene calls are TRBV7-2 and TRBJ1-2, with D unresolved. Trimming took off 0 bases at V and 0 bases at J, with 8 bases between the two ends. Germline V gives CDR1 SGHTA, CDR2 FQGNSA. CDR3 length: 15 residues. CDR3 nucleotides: TGTGCCAGCAGCTTAGCAGGGCCCGCTAACTATGGCTACACCTTC. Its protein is CASSLAGPANYGYTF.

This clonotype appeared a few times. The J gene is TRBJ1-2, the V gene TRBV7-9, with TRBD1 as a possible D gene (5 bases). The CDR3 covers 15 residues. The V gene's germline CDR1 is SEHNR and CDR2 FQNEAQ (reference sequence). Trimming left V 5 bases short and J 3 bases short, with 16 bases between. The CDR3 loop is CASSPQQAIYYGYTF. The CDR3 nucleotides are TGTGCCAGCAGCCCCCAACAGGCTATCTACTATGGCTACACCTTC.

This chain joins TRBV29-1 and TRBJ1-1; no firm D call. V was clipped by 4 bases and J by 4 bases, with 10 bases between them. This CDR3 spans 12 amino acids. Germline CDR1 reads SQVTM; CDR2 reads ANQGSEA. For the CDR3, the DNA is TGCAGCGTTGTAGGAGGATCCACTGAAGCTTTCTTT. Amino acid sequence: CSVVGGSTEAFF.

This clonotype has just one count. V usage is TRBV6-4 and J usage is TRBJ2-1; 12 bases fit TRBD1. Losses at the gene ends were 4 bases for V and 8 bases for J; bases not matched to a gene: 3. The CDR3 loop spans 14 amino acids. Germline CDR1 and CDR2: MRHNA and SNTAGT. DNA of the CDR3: TGTGCCAGCAGTGTCGGGACAGGGGGCGATGAGCAGTTCTTC. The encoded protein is CASSVGTGGDEQFF.

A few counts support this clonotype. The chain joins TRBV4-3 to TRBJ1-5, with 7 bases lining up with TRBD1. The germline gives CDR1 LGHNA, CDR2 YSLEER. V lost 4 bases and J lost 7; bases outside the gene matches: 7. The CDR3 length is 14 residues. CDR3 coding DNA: TGCGCCAGCAGCCTAAGACAGGGTGGACAGCCCCAGCATTTT. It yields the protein CASSLRQGGQPQHF.

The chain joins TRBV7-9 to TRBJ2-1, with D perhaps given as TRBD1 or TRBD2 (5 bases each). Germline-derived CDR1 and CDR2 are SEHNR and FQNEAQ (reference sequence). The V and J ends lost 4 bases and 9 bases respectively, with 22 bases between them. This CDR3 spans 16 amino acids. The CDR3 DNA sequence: TGTGCCAGCAGCTCATGGCGAGGGGCCCTGAGGGGTGAGCAGTTCTTC. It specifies CASSSWRGALRGEQFF.

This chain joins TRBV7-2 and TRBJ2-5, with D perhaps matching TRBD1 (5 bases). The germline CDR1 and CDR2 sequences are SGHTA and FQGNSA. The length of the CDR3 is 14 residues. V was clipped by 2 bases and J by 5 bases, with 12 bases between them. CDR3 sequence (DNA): TGTGCCAGCAGCTTAAGTGCCAGGGCGGAGACCCAGTACTTC. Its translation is CASSLSARAETQYF.

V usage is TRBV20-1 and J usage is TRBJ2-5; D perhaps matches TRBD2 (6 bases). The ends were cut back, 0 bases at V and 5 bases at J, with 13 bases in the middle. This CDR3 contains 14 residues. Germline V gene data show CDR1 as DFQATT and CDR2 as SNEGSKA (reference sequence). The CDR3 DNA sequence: TGCAGTGCTAGAGATTATGGGAGGCAGGAGACCCAGTACTTC. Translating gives CSARDYGRQETQYF.

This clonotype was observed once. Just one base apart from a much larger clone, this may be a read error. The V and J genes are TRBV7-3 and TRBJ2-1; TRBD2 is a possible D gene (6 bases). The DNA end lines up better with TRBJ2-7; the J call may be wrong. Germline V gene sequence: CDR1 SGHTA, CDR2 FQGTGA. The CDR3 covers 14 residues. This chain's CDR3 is CASSRGSSYNEQYF. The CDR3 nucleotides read TGTGCCAGCAGCCGGGGGAGCTCCTACAATGAGCAGTACTTC.

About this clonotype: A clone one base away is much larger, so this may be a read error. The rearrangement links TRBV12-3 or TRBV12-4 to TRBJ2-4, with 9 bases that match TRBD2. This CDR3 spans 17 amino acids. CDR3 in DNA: TGTGCCAGCAGTTTAGGGGGCGGGGGACTAGCCAAAAAGATTCAGTACTTC. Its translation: CASSLGGGGLAKKIQYF.

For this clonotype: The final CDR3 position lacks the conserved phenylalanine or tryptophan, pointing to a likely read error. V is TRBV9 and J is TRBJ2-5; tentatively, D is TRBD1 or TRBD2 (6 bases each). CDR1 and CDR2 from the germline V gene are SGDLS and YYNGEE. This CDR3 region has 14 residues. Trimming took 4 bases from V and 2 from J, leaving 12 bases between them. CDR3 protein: CASSTQGRQETQYL. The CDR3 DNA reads TGTGCCAGCAGCACTCAGGGGAGGCAAGAGACCCAGTACTTA.

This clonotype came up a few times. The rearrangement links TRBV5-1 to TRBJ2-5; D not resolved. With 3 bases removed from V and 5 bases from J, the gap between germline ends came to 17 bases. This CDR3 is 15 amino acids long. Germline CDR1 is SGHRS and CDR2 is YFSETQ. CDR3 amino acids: CASSYTLGLGETQYF. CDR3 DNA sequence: TGCGCCAGCAGCTATACCCTGGGATTAGGGGAGACCCAGTACTTC.

The CDR3 sequence is CASRQGLEGYEQYF. CDR3 in DNA: TGTGCCAGCAGACAGGGACTGGAGGGCTACGAGCAGTACTTC. The chain joins TRBV6-5 to TRBJ2-7, with D perhaps matching TRBD1 or TRBD2 (6 bases each). V was pared by 6 bases and J by 3 bases, with 15 bases between. Germline V gene lookup returns CDR1 MNHEY and CDR2 SVGAGI. The CDR3 is 14 residues long.

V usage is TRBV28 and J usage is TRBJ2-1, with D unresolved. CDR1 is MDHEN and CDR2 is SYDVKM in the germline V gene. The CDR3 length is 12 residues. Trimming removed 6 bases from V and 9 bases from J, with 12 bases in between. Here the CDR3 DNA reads TGTGCCAGCAGGCGCGGAAAGACTGAGCAGTTCTTC. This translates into CASRRGKTEQFF.

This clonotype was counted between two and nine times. CDR3 protein: CASSSRTNPETQYF. The DNA for the CDR3 is TGTGCCAGCAGCTCAAGGACTAACCCAGAGACCCAGTACTTC. The genes are TRBV7-2 and TRBJ2-5; TRBD2 is a possible D gene (6 bases). CDR3 size: 14 residues. CDR1 and CDR2 from the germline V gene are SGHTA and FQGNSA. Trimming cost V 4 bases and J 4 bases, with 13 bases left between them.

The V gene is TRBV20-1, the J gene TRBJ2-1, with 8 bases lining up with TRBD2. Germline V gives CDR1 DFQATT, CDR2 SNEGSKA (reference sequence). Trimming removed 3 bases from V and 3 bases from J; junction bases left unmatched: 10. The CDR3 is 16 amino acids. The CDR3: CSASPSGRGGYNEQFF. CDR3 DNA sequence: TGCAGTGCTAGCCCCAGCGGTCGGGGGGGCTACAATGAGCAGTTCTTC.

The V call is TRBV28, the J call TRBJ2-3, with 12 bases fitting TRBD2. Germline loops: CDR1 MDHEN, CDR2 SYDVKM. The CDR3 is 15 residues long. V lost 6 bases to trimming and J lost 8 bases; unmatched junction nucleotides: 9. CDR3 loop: CASSSSGTSGLTQYF. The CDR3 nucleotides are TGTGCCAGCAGCTCGTCCGGGACTAGCGGGCTTACGCAGTATTTT.

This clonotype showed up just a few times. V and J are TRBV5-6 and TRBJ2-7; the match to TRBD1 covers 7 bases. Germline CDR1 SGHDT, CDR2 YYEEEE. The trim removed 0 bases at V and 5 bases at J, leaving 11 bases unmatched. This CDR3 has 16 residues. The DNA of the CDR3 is TGTGCCAGCAGCTTGGCCATTACAGGGGCTTCCAACGAGCAGTACTTC. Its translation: CASSLAITGASNEQYF.

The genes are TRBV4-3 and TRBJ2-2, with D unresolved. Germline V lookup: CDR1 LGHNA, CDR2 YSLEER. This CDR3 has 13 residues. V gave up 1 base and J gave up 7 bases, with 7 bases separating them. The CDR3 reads CASSQGFGGELFF. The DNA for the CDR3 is TGCGCCAGCAGCCAAGGGTTCGGCGGGGAGCTGTTTTTT.

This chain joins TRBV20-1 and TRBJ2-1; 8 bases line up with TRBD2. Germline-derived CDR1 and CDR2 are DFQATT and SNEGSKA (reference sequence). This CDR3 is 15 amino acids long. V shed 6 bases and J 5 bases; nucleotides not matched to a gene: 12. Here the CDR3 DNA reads TGCAGTGCAACGGCTATCGGGACTAGAGACAATGAGCAGTTCTTC. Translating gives CSATAIGTRDNEQFF.

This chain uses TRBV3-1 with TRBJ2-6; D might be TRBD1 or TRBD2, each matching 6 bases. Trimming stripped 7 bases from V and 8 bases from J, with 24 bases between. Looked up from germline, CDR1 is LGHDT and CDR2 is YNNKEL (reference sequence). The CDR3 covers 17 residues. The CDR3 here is CASMGAGTRGPPNVLTF. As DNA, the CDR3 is TGTGCCAGCATGGGGGCGGGAACCCGAGGTCCGCCCAACGTCCTGACTTTC.

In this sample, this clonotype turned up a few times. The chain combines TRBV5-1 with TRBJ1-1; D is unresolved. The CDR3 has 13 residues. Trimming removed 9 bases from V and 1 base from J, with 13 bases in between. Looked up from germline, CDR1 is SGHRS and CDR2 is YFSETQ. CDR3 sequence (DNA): TGCGCCACCTCCCCGGACGGGAACACTGAAGCTTTCTTT. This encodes CATSPDGNTEAFF.

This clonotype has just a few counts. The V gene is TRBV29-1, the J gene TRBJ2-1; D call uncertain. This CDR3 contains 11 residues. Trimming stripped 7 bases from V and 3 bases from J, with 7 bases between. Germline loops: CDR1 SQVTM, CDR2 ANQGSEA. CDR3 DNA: TGCAGCGCCTGGTTCTACAATGAGCAGTTCTTC. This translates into CSAWFYNEQFF.

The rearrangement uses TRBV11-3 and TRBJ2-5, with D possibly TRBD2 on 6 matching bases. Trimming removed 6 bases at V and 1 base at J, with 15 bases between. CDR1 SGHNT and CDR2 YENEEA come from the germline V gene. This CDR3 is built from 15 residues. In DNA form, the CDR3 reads TGTGCCAGCAGAAACGCGATGGGGGGCCAAGAGACCCAGTACTTC. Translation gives CASRNAMGGQETQYF.

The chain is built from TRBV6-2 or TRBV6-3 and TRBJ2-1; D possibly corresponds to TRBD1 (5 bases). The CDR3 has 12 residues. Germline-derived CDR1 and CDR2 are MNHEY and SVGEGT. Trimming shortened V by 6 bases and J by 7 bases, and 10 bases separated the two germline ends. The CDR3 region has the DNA TGTGCCAGCAGAATGGGGCTAAATGAGCAGTTCTTC. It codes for CASRMGLNEQFF.